The text below deals with one T cell receptor (beta chain). The data belong to a study of cytomegalovirus exposure and HLA in healthy donors. Germline V lookup: CDR1 SGHRS, CDR2 YFSETQ. J was trimmed by 2 bases and V by 8 bases; bases with no gene match: 5. This CDR3 spans 13 amino acids. The PCR had 60 Vbeta and 13 Jbeta primers. Data came from immunoSEQ multiplex PCR; TCRdb stores just in-frame clones and leaves some out. The profile covers some 86,000 clones, with roughly three quarters appearing a single time and roughly 14% taken by the ten largest. This chain uses TRBV5-1 with TRBJ2-7; TRBD1 matches 9 bases. The receptor comes from a middle-aged woman in good health and CMV-seropositive. The sequencing sample was made of PBMCs. CDR3 in DNA: TGCGCCAGTCGGGACAGGGATACCTACGAGCAGTACTTC. Amino acid sequence: CASRDRDTYEQYF.